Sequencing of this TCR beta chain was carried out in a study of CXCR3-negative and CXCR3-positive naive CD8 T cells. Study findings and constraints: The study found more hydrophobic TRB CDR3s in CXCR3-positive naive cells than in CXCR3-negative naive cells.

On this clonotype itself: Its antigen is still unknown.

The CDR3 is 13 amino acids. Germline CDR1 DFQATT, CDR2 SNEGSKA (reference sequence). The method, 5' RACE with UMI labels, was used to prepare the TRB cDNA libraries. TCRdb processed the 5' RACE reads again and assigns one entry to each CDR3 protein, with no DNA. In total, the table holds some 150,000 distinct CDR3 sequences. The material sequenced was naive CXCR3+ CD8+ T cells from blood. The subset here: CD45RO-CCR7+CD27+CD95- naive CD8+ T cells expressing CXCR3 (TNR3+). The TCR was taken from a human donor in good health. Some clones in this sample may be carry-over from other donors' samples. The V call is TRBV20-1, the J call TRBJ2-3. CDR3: CSARSTHPDTQYF.